What follows are 8 T cell receptor beta chains derived from one specimen sequenced in a study of human T cells and chemical hapten exposure. Time point indicated: patch test 2, 6 weeks after DPC sensitization. Treatment: therapeutic diphenylcyclopropenone sensitization with weekly scalp DPC. One entry per CDR3 protein, called by TCRdb with MiXCR from the RACE reads. The data hold 140,000 or so distinct CDR3 sequences, with approximately 12% observed a single time. This sample comprised whole blood, obtained in connection with sensitization to the hapten diphenylcyclopropenone (DPC). These receptors came from a woman in her fifties or sixties with alopecia areata. Some clones in this sample may be carry-over from other donors' samples.

This clonotype was seen ten or more times. The rearrangement joins TRBV5-1 to TRBJ2-3, with D possibly TRBD2 on 6 matching bases. The CDR3 loop spans 12 amino acids. Germline V gene sequence: CDR1 SGHRS, CDR2 YFSETQ. Trimming stripped 3 bases from V and 6 bases from J, with 8 bases between. CDR3 nucleotide sequence: TGCGCCAGCAGCTGGGACTCTGATACGCAGTATTTT. Translated, it gives CASSWDSDTQYF.

The chain carries TRBV6-2 or TRBV6-3 and TRBJ2-7, with 9 positions matching TRBD2. The V gene's germline CDR1 is MNHEY and CDR2 SVGEGT. This CDR3 spans 16 amino acids. Losses at the gene ends were 0 bases for V and 6 bases for J; bases not matched to a gene: 9. The chain's CDR3 is CASSYSSGRKSGEQYF. The CDR3 coding sequence is TGTGCCAGCAGTTACTCTAGCGGGAGAAAGTCGGGCGAGCAGTACTTC.

This clonotype has a handful of counts. The chain links TRBV15 to TRBJ1-3, with unresolved D. This CDR3 region has 16 residues. CDR1 LNHNV and CDR2 YYDKDF come from the germline V gene (reference sequence). Trimming pared 0 bases from V and 4 bases from J, leaving 13 bases between. The CDR3 region is CATSRDRGGSGNTIYF. As DNA, the CDR3 is TGTGCCACCAGCAGAGATCGGGGAGGGTCAGGAAACACCATATATTTT. Combining the CDR3 with reference TRBV15 and TRBJ1-3 gives the whole variable domain DAMVIQNPRYQVTQFGKPVTLSCSQTLNHNVMYWYQQKSSQAPKLLFHYYDKDFNNEADTPDNFQSRRPNTSFCFLDIRSPGLGDTAMYLCATSRDRGGSGNTIYFGEGSWLTVV.

The chain couples TRBV18 to TRBJ2-4; no clear D gene. V was pared by 2 bases and J by 9 bases, with 14 bases between. There are 14 residues in the CDR3. Looked up from germline, CDR1 is KGHSH and CDR2 is LQKENI. The CDR3 DNA sequence: TGTGCCAGCTCACCAGGTGCAGTTTGGGCCATTCAGTACTTC. It yields the protein CASSPGAVWAIQYF.

This clonotype was counted at least ten times. This chain joins TRBV6-1 and TRBJ2-5; 7 nucleotides align to TRBD1. The CDR3 is made up of 14 amino acids. V lost 2 bases to trimming and J lost 1 base; unmatched junction nucleotides: 1. Germline CDR1 and CDR2: MNHNS and SASEGT. Here the CDR3 DNA reads TGTGCCAGCAGTGAAAACAGGGGCCAAGAGACCCAGTACTTC. It is translated as CASSENRGQETQYF.

This clonotype was observed a handful of times. V and J are TRBV3-1 and TRBJ2-1; 8 bases are shared with TRBD1. The J segment lost 8 bases and the V segment lost 3 bases, leaving 3 bases of the junction unmatched. From germline, CDR1 is LGHDT and CDR2 YNNKEL (reference sequence). This CDR3 contains 13 residues. The CDR3 spells CASSHLQGDEQFF. The CDR3 DNA is TGTGCCAGCAGCCATCTACAGGGGGATGAGCAGTTCTTC.

V is TRBV25-1 and J is TRBJ2-3; possible D gene TRBD2, 5 bases. Germline values: CDR1 MGHDK, CDR2 SYGVNS. The CDR3 loop spans 15 amino acids. Deletions cut 4 bases from V and 4 bases from J, with 15 bases between. CDR3 coding DNA: TGTGCCAGCAGTGGAGCACTAGATGCGTCAGATACGCAGTATTTT. It specifies CASSGALDASDTQYF.

Regarding this clonotype: The junction does not match germline at one end; this may be a read error. Here the CDR3 reads CASGESSYEQYF. In DNA form, the CDR3 reads TGTGCCAGCGGTGAGTCCTCCTACGAGCAGTACTTC. The chain employs TRBV2 and TRBJ2-7, with D unclear. This CDR3 contains 12 residues. Looked up from germline, CDR1 is SNHLY and CDR2 is FYNNEI. Filled out from reference TRBV2 and TRBJ2-7, the complete variable domain reads EPEVTQTPSHQVTQMGQEVILRCVPISNHLYFYWYRQILGQKVEFLVSFYNNEISEKSEIFDDQFSVERPDGSNFTLKIRSTKLEDSAMYFCASGESSYEQYFGPGTRLTVT.